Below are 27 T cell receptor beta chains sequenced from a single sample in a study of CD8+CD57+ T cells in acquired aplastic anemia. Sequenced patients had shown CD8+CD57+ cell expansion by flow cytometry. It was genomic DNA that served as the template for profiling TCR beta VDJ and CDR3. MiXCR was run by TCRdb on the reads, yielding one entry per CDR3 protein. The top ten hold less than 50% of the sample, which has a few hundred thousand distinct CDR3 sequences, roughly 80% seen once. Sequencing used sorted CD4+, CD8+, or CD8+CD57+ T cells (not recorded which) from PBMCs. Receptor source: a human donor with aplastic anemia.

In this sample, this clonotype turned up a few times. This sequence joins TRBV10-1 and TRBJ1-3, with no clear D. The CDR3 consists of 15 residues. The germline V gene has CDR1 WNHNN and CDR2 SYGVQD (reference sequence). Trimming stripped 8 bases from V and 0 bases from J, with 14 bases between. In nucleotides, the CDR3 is TGCGCCAGCCGTATTCCAAGCCGCTCTGGAAACACCATATATTTT. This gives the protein CASRIPSRSGNTIYF.

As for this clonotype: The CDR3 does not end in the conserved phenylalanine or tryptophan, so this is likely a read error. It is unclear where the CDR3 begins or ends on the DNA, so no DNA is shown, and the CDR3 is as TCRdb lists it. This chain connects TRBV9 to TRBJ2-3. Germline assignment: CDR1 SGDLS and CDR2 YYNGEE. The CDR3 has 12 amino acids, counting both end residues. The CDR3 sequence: CASSVGQPDTQY.

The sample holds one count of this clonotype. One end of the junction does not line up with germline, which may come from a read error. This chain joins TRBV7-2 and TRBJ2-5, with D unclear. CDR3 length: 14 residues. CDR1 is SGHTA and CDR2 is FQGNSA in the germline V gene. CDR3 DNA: TGTGCCACCAGCTTTCAAAGAGGCGAGGAGAGCCAGTACTTC. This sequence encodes CATSFQRGEESQYF.

CDR3 coding DNA: TGTGCCAGCAGCTTGGCGAGAGTGGGGGATACAGAGTATCAGTACTTC. Protein product: CASSLARVGDTEYQYF. V and J are TRBV7-2 and TRBJ2-5; D could derive from TRBD1 or TRBD2 (5 bases each). Trimming stripped 3 bases from V and 11 bases from J, with 25 bases between. Germline lookup yields CDR1 SGHTA and CDR2 FQGNSA. The CDR3 consists of 16 residues.

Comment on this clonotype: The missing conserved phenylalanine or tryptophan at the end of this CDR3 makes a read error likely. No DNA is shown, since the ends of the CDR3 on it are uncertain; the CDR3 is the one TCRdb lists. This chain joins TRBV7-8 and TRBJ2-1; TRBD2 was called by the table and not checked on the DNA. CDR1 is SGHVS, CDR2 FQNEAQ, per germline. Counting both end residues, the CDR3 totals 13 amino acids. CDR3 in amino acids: CASSEAGVHDTQY.

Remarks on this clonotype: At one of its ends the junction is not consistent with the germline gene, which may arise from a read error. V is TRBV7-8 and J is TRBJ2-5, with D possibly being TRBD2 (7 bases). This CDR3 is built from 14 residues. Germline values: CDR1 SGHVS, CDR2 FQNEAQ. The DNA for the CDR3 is TGTGCCACCAGCAGAGGGGGAGGGCAAGAGGCCCAGTACTTC. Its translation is CATSRGGGQEAQYF.

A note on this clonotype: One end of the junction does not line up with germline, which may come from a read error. CDR3 DNA sequence: TGTGCCACCAGAAGAGAGTACTTC. Translation gives CATRREYF. V and J are TRBV15 and TRBJ2-5; D is unclear. This CDR3 contains 8 residues. Germline V gene data show CDR1 as LNHNV and CDR2 as YYDKDF (reference sequence).

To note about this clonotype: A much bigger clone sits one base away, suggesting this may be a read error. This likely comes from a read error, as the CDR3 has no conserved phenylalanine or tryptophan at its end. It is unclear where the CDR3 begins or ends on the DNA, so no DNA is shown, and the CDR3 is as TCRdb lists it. The CDR3 protein is CASSFQRSGGSV. The chain employs TRBV7-9 and TRBJ2-2; TRBD2, the table's D call, was not compared with the DNA. Looked up from germline, CDR1 is SEHNR and CDR2 is FQNEAQ (reference sequence). From its first to its last residue, the CDR3 has 12 amino acids.

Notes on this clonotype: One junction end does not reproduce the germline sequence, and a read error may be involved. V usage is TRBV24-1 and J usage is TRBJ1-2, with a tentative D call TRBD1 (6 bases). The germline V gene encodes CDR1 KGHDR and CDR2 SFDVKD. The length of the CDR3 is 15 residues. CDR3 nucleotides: TGTGCCAGCAGTGACAAGGGGGGGCGGGACTATGGCTACACCTTC. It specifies CASSDKGGRDYGYTF.

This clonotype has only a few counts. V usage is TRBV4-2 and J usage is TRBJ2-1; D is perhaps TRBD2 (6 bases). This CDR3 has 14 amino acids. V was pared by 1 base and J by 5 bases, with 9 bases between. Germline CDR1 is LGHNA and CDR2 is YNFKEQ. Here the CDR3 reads CASSQGTTHNEQFF. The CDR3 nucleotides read TGTGCCAGCAGCCAAGGGACTACCCACAATGAGCAGTTCTTC.

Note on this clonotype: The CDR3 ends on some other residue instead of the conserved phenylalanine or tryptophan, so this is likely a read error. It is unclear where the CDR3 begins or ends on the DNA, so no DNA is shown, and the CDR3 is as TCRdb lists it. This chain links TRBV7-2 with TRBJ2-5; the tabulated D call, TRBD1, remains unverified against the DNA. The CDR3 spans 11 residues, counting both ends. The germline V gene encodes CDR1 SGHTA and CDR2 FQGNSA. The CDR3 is CASSPGEAPDT.

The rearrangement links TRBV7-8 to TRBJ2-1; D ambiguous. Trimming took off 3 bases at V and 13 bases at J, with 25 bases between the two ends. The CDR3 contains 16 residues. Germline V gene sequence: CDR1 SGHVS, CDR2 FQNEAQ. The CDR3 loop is CASSFERGPGTQYQFF. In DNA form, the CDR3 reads TGTGCCAGCAGCTTTGAAAGAGGTCCCGGTACGCAGTATCAGTTCTTC.

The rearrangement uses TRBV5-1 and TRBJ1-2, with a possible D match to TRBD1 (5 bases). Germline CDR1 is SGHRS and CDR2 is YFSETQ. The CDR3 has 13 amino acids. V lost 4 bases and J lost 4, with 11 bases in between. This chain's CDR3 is CASSDEGIYGYTF. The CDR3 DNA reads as TGCGCCAGCAGCGATGAGGGGATCTATGGCTACACCTTC.

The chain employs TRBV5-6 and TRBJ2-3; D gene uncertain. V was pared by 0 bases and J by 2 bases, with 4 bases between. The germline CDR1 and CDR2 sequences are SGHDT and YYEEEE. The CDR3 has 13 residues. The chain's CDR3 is CASSLEYTDTQYF. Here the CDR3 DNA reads TGTGCCAGCAGCTTGGAATACACAGATACGCAGTATTTT.

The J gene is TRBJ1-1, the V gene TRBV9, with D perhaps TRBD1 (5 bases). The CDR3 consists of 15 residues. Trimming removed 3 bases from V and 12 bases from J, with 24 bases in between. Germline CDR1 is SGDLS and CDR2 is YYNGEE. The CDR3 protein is CASSGEAGTTEASFF. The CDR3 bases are TGTGCCAGCAGCGGGGAGGCGGGGACCACTGAAGCTTCTTTCTTT.

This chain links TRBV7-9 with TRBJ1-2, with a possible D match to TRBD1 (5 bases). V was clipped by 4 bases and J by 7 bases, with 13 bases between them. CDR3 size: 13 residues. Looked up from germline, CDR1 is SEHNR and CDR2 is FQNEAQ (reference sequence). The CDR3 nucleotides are TGTGCCAGCAGCTCCGGGGCGGGGGTTGGCTACACCTTC. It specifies CASSSGAGVGYTF.

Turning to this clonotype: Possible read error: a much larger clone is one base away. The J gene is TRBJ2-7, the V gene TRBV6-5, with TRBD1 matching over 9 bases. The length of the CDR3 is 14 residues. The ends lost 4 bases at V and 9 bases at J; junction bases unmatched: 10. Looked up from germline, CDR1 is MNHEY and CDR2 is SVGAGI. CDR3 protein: CASSFRDREDGQYF. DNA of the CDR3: TGTGCCAGCAGTTTCAGGGACAGGGAGGACGGGCAGTACTTC.

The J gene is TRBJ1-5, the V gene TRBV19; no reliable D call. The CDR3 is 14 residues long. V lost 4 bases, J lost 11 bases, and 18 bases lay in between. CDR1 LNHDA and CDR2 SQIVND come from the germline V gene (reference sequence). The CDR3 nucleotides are TGTGCCAGTAGTAGCGGTCCCCAGGTAAGGGCCCAGCATTTT. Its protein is CASSSGPQVRAQHF. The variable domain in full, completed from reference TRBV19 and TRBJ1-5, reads DGGITQSPKYLFRKEGQNVTLSCEQNLNHDAMYWYRQDPGQGLRLIYYSQIVNDFQKGDIAEGYSVSREKKESFPLTVTSAQKNPTAFYLCASSSGPQVRAQHFGDGTRLSIL.

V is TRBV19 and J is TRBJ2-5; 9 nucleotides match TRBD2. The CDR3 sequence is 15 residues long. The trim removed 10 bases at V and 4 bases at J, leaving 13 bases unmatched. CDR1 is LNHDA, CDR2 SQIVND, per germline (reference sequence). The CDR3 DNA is TGTGCCACCGCGAGACCGGGACTAGCCGGAGAGACCCAGTACTTC. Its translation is CATARPGLAGETQYF.

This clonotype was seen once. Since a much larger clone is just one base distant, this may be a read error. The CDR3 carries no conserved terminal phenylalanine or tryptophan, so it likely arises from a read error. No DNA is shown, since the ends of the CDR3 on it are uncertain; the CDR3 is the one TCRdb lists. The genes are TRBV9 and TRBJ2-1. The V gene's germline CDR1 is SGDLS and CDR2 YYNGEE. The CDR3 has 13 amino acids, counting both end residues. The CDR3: CASGVAGNTQYFV.

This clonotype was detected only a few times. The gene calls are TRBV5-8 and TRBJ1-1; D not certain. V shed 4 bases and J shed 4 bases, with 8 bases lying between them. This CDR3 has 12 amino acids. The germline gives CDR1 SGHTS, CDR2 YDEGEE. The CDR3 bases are TGTGCCAGCAGCGCTCAGAGCACTGAAGCTTTCTTT. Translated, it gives CASSAQSTEAFF.

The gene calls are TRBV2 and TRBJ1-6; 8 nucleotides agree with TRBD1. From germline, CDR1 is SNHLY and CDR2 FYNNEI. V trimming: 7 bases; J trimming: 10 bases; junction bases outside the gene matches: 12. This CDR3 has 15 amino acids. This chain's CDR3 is CASKGMGQVDSPLHF. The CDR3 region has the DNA TGTGCCAGCAAAGGGATGGGACAGGTAGACTCACCCCTCCACTTT.

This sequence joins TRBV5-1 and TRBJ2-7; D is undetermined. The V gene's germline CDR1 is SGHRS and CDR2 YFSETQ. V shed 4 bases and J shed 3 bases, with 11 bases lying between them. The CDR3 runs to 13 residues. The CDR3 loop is CASSPDAGYEQYV. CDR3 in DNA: TGCGCCAGCAGCCCGGATGCAGGCTACGAGCAGTACGTC.

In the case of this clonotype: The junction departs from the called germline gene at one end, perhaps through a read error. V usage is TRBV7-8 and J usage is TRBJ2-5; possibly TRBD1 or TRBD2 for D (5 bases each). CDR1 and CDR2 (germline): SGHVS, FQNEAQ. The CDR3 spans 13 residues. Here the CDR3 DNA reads TGTGCCAGCAGTTACTCGGGGCAGGACGCCGAGCACTTC. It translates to CASSYSGQDAEHF.

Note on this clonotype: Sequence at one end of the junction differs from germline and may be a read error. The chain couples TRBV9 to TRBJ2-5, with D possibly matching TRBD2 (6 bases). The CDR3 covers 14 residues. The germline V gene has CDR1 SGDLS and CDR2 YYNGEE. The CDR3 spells CASSVEDYHLVNNF. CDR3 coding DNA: TGTGCCAGCAGCGTAGAGGACTATCACCTGGTGAACAACTTC.

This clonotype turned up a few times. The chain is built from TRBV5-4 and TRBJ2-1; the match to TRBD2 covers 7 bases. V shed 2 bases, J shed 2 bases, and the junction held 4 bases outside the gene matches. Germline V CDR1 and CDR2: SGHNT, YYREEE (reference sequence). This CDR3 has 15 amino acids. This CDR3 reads CASSFTSETYNEQFF. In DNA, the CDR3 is TGTGCCAGCAGCTTTACTAGCGAAACCTACAATGAGCAGTTCTTC.

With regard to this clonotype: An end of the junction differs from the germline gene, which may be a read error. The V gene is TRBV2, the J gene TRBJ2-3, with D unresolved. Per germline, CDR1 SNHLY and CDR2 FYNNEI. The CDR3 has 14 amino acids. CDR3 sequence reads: CASSPTACPDKQYF. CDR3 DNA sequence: TGTGCCAGCAGCCCGACGGCGTGTCCCGATAAGCAGTATTTT.